This TCR beta chain was captured by sequencing in a study of cytomegalovirus exposure and HLA in healthy donors. With 6 bases clipped from V and 1 base from J, the junction kept 6 bases outside the gene matches. The CDR3 has 15 residues. CDR1 SGDLS and CDR2 YYNGEE come from the germline V gene. The study ran its PCR with 60 Vbeta and 13 Jbeta primers. Assay: immunoSEQ multiplex PCR; the TCRdb copy retains only in-frame clones and omits some. The sample is made up of some 70,000 clones, and the top ten hold 6.5% to 8.5% of it. Sequencing used PBMCs. The J gene is TRBJ2-2, the V gene TRBV9; TRBD1 aligns across 7 bases. The receptor was derived from a female donor in good health and CMV-seropositive. CDR3 region: CASTQGTVNTGELFF. The CDR3 DNA is TGTGCCAGCACCCAAGGGACAGTGAACACCGGGGAGCTGTTTTTT.